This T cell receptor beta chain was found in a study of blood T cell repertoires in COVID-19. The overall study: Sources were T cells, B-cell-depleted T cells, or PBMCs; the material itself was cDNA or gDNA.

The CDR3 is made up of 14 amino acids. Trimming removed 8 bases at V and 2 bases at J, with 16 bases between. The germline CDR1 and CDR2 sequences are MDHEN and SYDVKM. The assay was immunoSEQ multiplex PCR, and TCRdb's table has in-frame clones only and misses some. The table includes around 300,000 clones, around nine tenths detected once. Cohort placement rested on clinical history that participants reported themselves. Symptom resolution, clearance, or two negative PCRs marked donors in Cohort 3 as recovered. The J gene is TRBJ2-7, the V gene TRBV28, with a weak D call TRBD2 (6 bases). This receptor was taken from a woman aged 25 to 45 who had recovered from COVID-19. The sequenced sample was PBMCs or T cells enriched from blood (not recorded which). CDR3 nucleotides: TGTGCCAGCCGACTAGGCCGGGGAACCTACGAGCAGTACTTC. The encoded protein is CASRLGRGTYEQYF.